The clone carrying this T cell receptor (beta chain) was seen a few times. The protocol was immunoSEQ multiplex PCR, while the TCRdb copy is restricted to in-frame clones and leaves out a portion. The table records 250,000 to 350,000 clones, 70% to 90% of them present only once. The source of the sample is a study of blood T cell repertoires in COVID-19. About the research overall: Acute and convalescent COVID-19 specimens originated in the United States, Italy and Spain.

This CDR3 is 15 amino acids long. Germline lookup yields CDR1 SGHDN and CDR2 FVKESK. Trimming took 0 bases from V and 2 from J, leaving 8 bases between them. Sequences were obtained from peripheral blood. The V gene is TRBV14, the J gene TRBJ2-1, with D possibly being TRBD1 (5 bases). The receptor was derived from a woman aged 60 to 75 with acute or convalescent COVID-19. CDR3 in amino acids: CASSQEKTAYNEQFF. The CDR3 coding sequence is TGTGCCAGCAGCCAAGAGAAGACAGCCTACAATGAGCAGTTCTTC.